The 3 T cell receptor beta chains reported below all come from one sample, sequenced in a study of cytomegalovirus exposure and HLA in healthy donors. This PCR relied on a set of 60 Vbeta primers and 13 Jbeta primers. The protocol was immunoSEQ multiplex PCR, while the TCRdb copy is restricted to in-frame clones and leaves out a portion. Seen here are 150,000 to 200,000 clones, 82% observed once, and the top ten hold approximately 1.5%. The sequencing input was PBMCs. These receptor sequences come from a man aged 40-49 years in good health and CMV-seronegative.

This sequence joins TRBV7-2 and TRBJ2-3; D is ambiguous. In germline, CDR1 is SGHTA, CDR2 FQGNSA. V lost 0 bases and J 1 base, leaving 5 bases between the germline ends. This CDR3 region has 14 residues. Here the CDR3 DNA reads TGTGCCAGCAGCTTAGCGCTACGCACAGATACGCAGTATTTT. Encoded protein: CASSLALRTDTQYF.

This chain joins TRBV7-9 and TRBJ1-5; D might be TRBD1 (6 bases). V was cut by 1 base and J by 7 bases, with 8 bases left in between. The CDR3 has 13 residues. Germline CDR1 is SEHNR and CDR2 is FQNEAQ (reference sequence). CDR3 coding DNA: TGTGCCAGCAGCTTAGTAGGACAGCAGCCCCAGCATTTT. Translation: CASSLVGQQPQHF.

This clone was counted at least ten times. J is TRBJ2-7 and V is TRBV5-4; 8 bases agree with TRBD1. The length of the CDR3 is 14 residues. Germline V gene sequence: CDR1 SGHNT, CDR2 YYREEE (reference sequence). Trimming at V came to 0 bases and at J to 5 bases, leaving 4 bases not matched to a gene. The CDR3 loop reads CASSLGTGRDEQYF. The CDR3 region has the DNA TGTGCCAGCAGCTTGGGGACAGGGCGAGACGAGCAGTACTTC.